Below are 10 T cell receptor beta chains sequenced from a single sample in a study of CD8 T cells in Susac syndrome. The authors reverse transcribed roughly 0.5 to 1 ug RNA with random hexamers. TCRdb called the immunoSEQ multiplex PCR reads again in MiXCR, with one record for every CDR3 protein. The sample contains about 210,000 distinct CDR3 sequences, about 95% of which appear only once. Sequenced material: CD4+ T cells from PBMCs. The receptors shown here come from a human donor with multiple sclerosis.

This rearrangement joins TRBV30 to TRBJ2-3; maybe TRBD2 (6 bases). Trimming took off 4 bases at V and 0 bases at J, with 17 bases between the two ends. The CDR3 extends over 16 amino acids. The V gene's germline CDR1 is GTSNPN and CDR2 SVGIG (reference sequence). The CDR3 loop is CAWKEGWRVSTDTQYF. CDR3 DNA sequence: TGTGCCTGGAAGGAGGGCTGGCGGGTTAGCACAGATACGCAGTATTTT.

The rearrangement joins TRBV28 to TRBJ2-6; the D is unclear. The CDR3 loop spans 15 amino acids. Germline CDR1 is MDHEN and CDR2 is SYDVKM. Trimming stripped 5 bases from V and 2 bases from J, with 10 bases between. CDR3 residues: CASSPGSAGANVLTF. In nucleotides, the CDR3 is TGTGCCAGCAGTCCCGGAAGCGCTGGGGCCAACGTCCTGACTTTC.

The rearrangement joins TRBV30 to TRBJ2-7, with a possible D match to TRBD2 (6 bases). Trimming took off 0 bases at V and 6 bases at J, with 15 bases between the two ends. CDR3 length: 14 amino acids. Looked up from germline, CDR1 is GTSNPN and CDR2 is SVGIG (reference sequence). The chain's CDR3 is CAWSVVRGSGEQYF. CDR3 DNA: TGTGCCTGGAGTGTAGTACGGGGGAGCGGCGAGCAGTACTTC.

The count of this clonotype is one. The chain combines TRBV5-1 with TRBJ1-2; D call uncertain. V gave up 5 bases and J gave up 6 bases, with 14 bases separating them. The length of the CDR3 is 13 residues. Germline V gives CDR1 SGHRS, CDR2 YFSETQ. The CDR3 bases are TGCGCCAGCAGACTTGAGGATCACGATGGCTACACCTTC. It translates to CASRLEDHDGYTF.

J is TRBJ1-1 and V is TRBV29-1; D not resolved. The CDR3 spans 10 residues. V was cut by 5 bases and J by 5 bases, with 6 bases left in between. The germline CDR1 and CDR2 sequences are SQVTM and ANQGSEA. The CDR3 loop is CSVWGTEAFF. The CDR3 DNA reads TGCAGCGTTTGGGGAACTGAAGCTTTCTTT.

This sequence joins TRBV28 and TRBJ2-1; 7 bases are shared with TRBD1. The J segment lost 2 bases and the V segment lost 8 bases, leaving 6 bases of the junction unmatched. The CDR3 length is 14 residues. The germline gives CDR1 MDHEN, CDR2 SYDVKM. DNA for the CDR3: TGTGCCAGCCACGAGCAGGGGGCCTACAATGAGCAGTTCTTC. Residues: CASHEQGAYNEQFF.

This rearrangement joins TRBV3-1 to TRBJ2-3, with D maybe TRBD2 (6 bases). V lost 6 bases to trimming and J lost 0 bases, with 10 bases between them. Germline V gene lookup returns CDR1 LGHDT and CDR2 YNNKEL (reference sequence). This CDR3 has 14 residues. CDR3 bases: TGTGCCAGCAGAACCGGGACTAGCACAGATACGCAGTATTTT. Translation: CASRTGTSTDTQYF.

The rearrangement joins TRBV5-1 to TRBJ2-7; D not certain. Deletions cut 2 bases from V and 0 bases from J, with 12 bases between. Germline V CDR1 and CDR2: SGHRS, YFSETQ. The CDR3 spans 15 residues. The CDR3 nucleotides are TGCGCCAGCAGCTTTGGTAGCCCGAGCTCCTACGAGCAGTACTTC. Its protein is CASSFGSPSSYEQYF.

The chain couples TRBV3-1 to TRBJ2-7; D gene uncertain. Germline V gene sequence: CDR1 LGHDT, CDR2 YNNKEL (reference sequence). This CDR3 is built from 14 residues. Trimming pared 2 bases from V and 6 bases from J, leaving 14 bases between. CDR3 in amino acids: CASSQLPSRSEQYF. Written as DNA, the CDR3 is TGTGCCAGCAGCCAACTCCCTAGTCGGAGCGAGCAGTACTTC.

The chain recombines TRBV20-1 with TRBJ2-1; 9 positions match TRBD2. CDR3 length: 12 residues. CDR1 is DFQATT and CDR2 is SNEGSKA in the germline V gene (reference sequence). V shed 7 bases, J shed 3 bases, and the junction held 1 base outside the gene matches. The CDR3 nucleotides are TGCAGTGGTAGCGGGAGCTACAATGAGCAGTTCTTC. Translation: CSGSGSYNEQFF.